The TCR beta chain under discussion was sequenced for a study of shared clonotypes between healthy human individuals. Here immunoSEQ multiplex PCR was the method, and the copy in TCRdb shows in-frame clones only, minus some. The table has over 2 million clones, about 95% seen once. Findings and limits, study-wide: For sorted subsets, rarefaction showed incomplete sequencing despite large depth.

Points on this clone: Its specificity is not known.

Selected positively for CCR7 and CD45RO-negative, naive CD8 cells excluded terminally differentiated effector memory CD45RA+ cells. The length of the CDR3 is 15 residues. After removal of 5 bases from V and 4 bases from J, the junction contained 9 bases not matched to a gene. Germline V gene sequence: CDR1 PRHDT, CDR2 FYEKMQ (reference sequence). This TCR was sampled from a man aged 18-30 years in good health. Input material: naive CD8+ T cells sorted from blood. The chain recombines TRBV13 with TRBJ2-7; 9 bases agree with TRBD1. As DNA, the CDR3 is TGTGCCAGCAGCCGAACCGGGACAGGGTTATACGAGCAGTACTTC. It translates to CASSRTGTGLYEQYF.